Each of the 10 T cell receptor beta chains below was sequenced from the same sample in a study of T cell changes during pregnancy in multiple sclerosis (dated 2019 in TCRdb). Library creation used the immunoSEQ multiplex PCR assay. Drawn from immuneACCESS, this table holds only the in-frame rearrangements with V and J called that TCRdb kept. Clones are partly lost; checked studies trace under half to an unresolved V gene and leave the rest unexplained. In all, the sample holds tens of thousands of clones, and around 93% of those were seen once. Of the sample, approximately 0.18% falls within the top ten clones. This specimen consisted of CD4+ T cells from peripheral blood mononuclear cells, obtained after pregnancy. The receptors here all came from a female donor in good health, enrolled as a control in a pregnancy study.

This sequence joins TRBV30 and TRBJ2-2; D unresolved. In germline, CDR1 is GTSNPN, CDR2 SVGIG (reference sequence). V lost 5 bases, J lost 5 bases, and 15 bases lay in between. The CDR3 runs to 14 residues. The CDR3 DNA sequence: TGTGCCTGGTCTCGAGAGCTTCCAACCGGGGAGCTGTTTTTT. It encodes CAWSRELPTGELFF.

A note on this clone: The sample holds other DNA sequences that translate to the same CDR3. The V call is TRBV5-1, the J call TRBJ2-2; D is possibly TRBD1 (5 bases). Germline lookup yields CDR1 SGHRS and CDR2 YFSETQ. The CDR3 totals 15 residues. V dropped 2 bases and J dropped 5 bases, with 13 bases sitting between them. The CDR3 DNA reads TGCGCCAGCAGCTTCGCGCAGGGAATAACCGGGGAGCTGTTTTTT. Protein sequence: CASSFAQGITGELFF.

The table lists this clone with a few counts. This rearrangement joins TRBV4-1 to TRBJ1-5; D might be TRBD1 (6 bases). Per the germline V gene, CDR1 is MGHRA and CDR2 is YSYEKL. Trimming removed 1 base at V and 1 base at J, with 14 bases between. This CDR3 comprises 17 residues. The CDR3 spells CASSQAPGDISNQPQHF. The CDR3, as DNA: TGCGCCAGCAGCCAAGCACCAGGGGATATAAGCAATCAGCCCCAGCATTTT.

This clone is a singleton in its sample. The chain carries TRBV7-3 and TRBJ1-1; tentative D call: TRBD1 (5 bases). Germline lookup yields CDR1 SGHTA and CDR2 FQGTGA. V was shortened by 2 bases and J by 4 bases, with 8 bases between the two germline ends. The CDR3 consists of 13 residues. DNA for the CDR3: TGTGCCAGCAGCTTACAGGGTACCACTGAAGCTTTCTTT. Its translation is CASSLQGTTEAFF. Variable domain in full (rest from reference TRBV7-3 and TRBJ1-1): GAGVSQTPSNKVTEKGKYVELRCDPISGHTALYWYRQSLGQGPEFLIYFQGTGAADDSGLPNDRFFAVRPEGSVSTLKIQRTERGDSAVYLCASSLQGTTEAFFGQGTRLTVV.

This chain's CDR3 is CASSRDRDRRGYTF. The CDR3 DNA is TGTGCCAGCAGTCGCGACAGGGATCGGCGGGGCTACACCTTC. The chain joins TRBV6-5 to TRBJ1-2, with TRBD1 matching 7 bases. CDR1 is MNHEY and CDR2 is SVGAGI in the germline V gene. With 5 bases clipped from V and 8 bases from J, the junction kept 11 bases outside the gene matches. The CDR3 is 14 residues long.

The rearrangement links TRBV6-1 to TRBJ2-2; tentatively, D is TRBD1 (5 bases). This CDR3 region has 14 residues. V was cut by 7 bases and J by 1 base, with 10 bases left in between. CDR1 MNHNS and CDR2 SASEGT come from the germline V gene. The CDR3 DNA sequence: TGTGCCAGCATTGCAGGGCTGAACACCGGGGAGCTGTTTTTT. Amino acid sequence: CASIAGLNTGELFF.

This chain joins TRBV5-6 and TRBJ2-5; 7 bases are shared with TRBD2. CDR1 is SGHDT and CDR2 is YYEEEE in the germline V gene. Trimming cost V 4 bases and J 5 bases; bases outside gene matches: 14. The CDR3 is made up of 16 amino acids. CDR3 nucleotide sequence: TGTGCCAGCAGCCTCTTCCGGGGGGATGTGAAGGAGACCCAGTACTTC. Translated, it gives CASSLFRGDVKETQYF.

J is TRBJ1-5 and V is TRBV6-1, with TRBD1 matching 8 bases. J was trimmed by 8 bases and V by 4 bases; bases with no gene match: 4. Germline V CDR1 and CDR2: MNHNS, SASEGT. The CDR3 has 13 residues. This CDR3 reads CASSGQGREPQHF. The CDR3 region has the DNA TGTGCCAGCAGTGGACAGGGGAGAGAGCCCCAGCATTTT.

This sequence joins TRBV6-4 and TRBJ2-7, with TRBD2 identical over 7 bases. The germline V gene encodes CDR1 MRHNA and CDR2 SNTAGT. V dropped 8 bases and J dropped 3; count of bases not matched to a gene: 16. The CDR3 has 16 amino acids. The CDR3: CASVPGTETSDYEQYF. The CDR3 coding sequence is TGTGCCAGCGTGCCGGGCACTGAAACTAGCGACTACGAGCAGTACTTC.

V is TRBV12-5 and J is TRBJ1-6; possible D gene TRBD1, 5 bases. There are 15 residues in the CDR3. Trimming stripped 0 bases from V and 14 bases from J, with 17 bases between. Germline-derived CDR1 and CDR2 are LGHNT and FRNRAP. The CDR3 spells CASGLVKGQAGSLHF. CDR3 DNA: TGTGCTAGTGGTTTGGTAAAGGGGCAGGCCGGGTCCCTCCACTTT. The complete variable domain, with remaining parts taken from reference TRBV12-5 and TRBJ1-6, reads DARVTQTPRHKVTEMGQEVTMRCQPILGHNTVFWYRQTMMQGLELLAYFRNRAPLDDSGMPKDRFSAEMPDATLATLKIQPSEPRDSAVYFCASGLVKGQAGSLHFGNGTRLTVT.